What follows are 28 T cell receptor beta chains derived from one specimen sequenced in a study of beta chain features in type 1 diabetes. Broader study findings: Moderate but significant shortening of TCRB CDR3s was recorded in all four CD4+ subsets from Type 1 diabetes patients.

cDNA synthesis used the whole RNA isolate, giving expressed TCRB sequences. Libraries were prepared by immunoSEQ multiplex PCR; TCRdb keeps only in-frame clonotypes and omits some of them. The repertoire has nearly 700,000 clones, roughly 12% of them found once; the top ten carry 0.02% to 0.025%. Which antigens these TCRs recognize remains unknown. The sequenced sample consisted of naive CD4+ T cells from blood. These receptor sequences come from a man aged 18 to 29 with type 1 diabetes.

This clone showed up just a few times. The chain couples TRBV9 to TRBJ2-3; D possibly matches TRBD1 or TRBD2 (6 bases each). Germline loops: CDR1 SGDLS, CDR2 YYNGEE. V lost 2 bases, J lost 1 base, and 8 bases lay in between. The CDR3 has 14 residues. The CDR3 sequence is CASSVRGGTDTQYF. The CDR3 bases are TGTGCCAGCAGCGTGAGGGGGGGCACAGATACGCAGTATTTT.

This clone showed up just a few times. The CDR3: CASRAPREGDYEQYF. CDR3 bases: TGTGCCAGCAGGGCCCCCAGGGAGGGGGACTACGAGCAGTACTTC. V is TRBV28 and J is TRBJ2-7; tentatively, D is TRBD2 (7 bases). Trimming cost V 6 bases and J 3 bases, with 18 bases left between them. The germline V gene encodes CDR1 MDHEN and CDR2 SYDVKM. The CDR3 is 15 amino acids. Combining the CDR3 with reference TRBV28 and TRBJ2-7 gives the whole variable domain DVKVTQSSRYLVKRTGEKVFLECVQDMDHENMFWYRQDPGLGLRLIYFSYDVKMKEKGDIPEGYSVSREKKERFSLILESASTNQTSMYLCASRAPREGDYEQYFGPGTRLTVT.

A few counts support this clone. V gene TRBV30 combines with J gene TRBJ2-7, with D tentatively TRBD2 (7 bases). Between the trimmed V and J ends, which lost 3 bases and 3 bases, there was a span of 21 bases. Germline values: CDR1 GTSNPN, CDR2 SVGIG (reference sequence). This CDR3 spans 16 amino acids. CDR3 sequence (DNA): TGTGCCTGGAGGATTAGGGGGGGCCCTCCGGTCTACGAGCAGTACTTC. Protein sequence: CAWRIRGGPPVYEQYF.

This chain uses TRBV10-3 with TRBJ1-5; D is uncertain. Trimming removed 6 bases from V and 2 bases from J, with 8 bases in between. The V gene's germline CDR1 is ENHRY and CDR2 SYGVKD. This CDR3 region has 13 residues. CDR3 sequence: CAIRMDGNQPQHF. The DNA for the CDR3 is TGTGCCATCAGAATGGATGGCAATCAGCCCCAGCATTTT.

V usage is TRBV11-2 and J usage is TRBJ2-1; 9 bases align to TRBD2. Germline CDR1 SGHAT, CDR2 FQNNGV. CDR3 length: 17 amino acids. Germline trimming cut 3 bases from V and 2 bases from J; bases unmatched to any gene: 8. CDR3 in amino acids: CASSFGSGGDAYNEQFF. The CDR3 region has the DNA TGTGCCAGCAGCTTTGGTAGCGGGGGAGATGCCTACAATGAGCAGTTCTTC.

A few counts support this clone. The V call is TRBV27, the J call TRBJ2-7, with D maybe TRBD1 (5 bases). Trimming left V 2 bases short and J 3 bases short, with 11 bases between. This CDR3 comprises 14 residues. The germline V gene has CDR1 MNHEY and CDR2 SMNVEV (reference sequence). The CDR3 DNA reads TGTGCCAGCAGTTTACTCCCAGGGTACTACGAGCAGTACTTC. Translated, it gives CASSLLPGYYEQYF.

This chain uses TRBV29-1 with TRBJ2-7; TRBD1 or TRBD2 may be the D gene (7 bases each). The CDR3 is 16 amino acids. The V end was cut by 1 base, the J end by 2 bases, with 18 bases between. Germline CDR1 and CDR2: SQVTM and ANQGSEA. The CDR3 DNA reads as TGCAGCGTTGAAGGGGCCGCAGGGGGGGACCCCTACGAGCAGTACTTC. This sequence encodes CSVEGAAGGDPYEQYF.

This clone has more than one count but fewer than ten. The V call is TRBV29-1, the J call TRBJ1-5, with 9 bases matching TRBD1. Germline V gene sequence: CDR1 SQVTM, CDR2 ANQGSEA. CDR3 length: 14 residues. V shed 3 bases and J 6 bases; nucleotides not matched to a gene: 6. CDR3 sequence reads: CSVDRGQGLQPQHF. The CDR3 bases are TGCAGCGTTGATCGGGGACAGGGACTTCAGCCCCAGCATTTT.

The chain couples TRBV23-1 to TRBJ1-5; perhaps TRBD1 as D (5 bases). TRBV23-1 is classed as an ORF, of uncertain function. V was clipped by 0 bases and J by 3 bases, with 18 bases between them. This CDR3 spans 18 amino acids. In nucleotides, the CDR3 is TGCGCCAGCAGTCAATCGACCCTCGGGGGATATTTCAATCAGCCCCAGCATTTT. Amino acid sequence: CASSQSTLGGYFNQPQHF.

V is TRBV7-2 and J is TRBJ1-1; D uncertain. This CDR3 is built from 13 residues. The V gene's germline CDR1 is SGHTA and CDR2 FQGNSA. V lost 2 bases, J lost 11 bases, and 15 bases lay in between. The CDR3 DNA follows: TGTGCCAGCAGCTTAATTTATACAGTCGGGGCTTTCTTT. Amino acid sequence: CASSLIYTVGAFF.

CDR3 region: CASSLGTAEGTQYF. CDR3 nucleotides: TGTGCCAGCAGCTTGGGGACAGCCGAAGGGACCCAGTACTTC. This chain connects TRBV7-9 to TRBJ2-5, with 7 bases aligning to TRBD1. V lost 3 bases, J lost 7 bases, and 8 bases stayed unmatched. This CDR3 has 14 amino acids. From germline, CDR1 is SEHNR and CDR2 FQNEAQ (reference sequence).

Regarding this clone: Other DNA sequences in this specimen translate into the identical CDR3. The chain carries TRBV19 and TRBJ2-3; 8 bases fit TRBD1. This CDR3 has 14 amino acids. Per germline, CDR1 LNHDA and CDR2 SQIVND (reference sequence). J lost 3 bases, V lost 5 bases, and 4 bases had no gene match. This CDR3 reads CASSPGQGTDTQYF. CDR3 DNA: TGTGCCAGTAGTCCCGGACAGGGAACAGATACGCAGTATTTT.

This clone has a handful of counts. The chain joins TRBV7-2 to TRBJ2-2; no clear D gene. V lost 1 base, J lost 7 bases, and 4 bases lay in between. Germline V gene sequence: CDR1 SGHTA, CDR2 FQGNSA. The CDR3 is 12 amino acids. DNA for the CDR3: TGTGCCAGCAGCTTAGTAGGCGGGGAGCTGTTTTTT. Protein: CASSLVGGELFF.

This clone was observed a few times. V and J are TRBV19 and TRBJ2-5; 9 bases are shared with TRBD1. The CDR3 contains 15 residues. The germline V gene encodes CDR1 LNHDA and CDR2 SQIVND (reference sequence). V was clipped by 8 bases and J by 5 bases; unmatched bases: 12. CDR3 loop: CASCDRGNVVETQYF. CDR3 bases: TGTGCCAGTTGCGACAGGGGGAATGTCGTGGAGACCCAGTACTTC.

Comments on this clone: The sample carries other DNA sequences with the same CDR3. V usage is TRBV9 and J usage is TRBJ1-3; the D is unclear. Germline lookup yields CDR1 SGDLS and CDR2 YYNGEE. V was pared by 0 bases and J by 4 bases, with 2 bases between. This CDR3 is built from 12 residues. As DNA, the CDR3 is TGTGCCAGCAGCGTAGAGGGAAACACCATATATTTT. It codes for CASSVEGNTIYF.

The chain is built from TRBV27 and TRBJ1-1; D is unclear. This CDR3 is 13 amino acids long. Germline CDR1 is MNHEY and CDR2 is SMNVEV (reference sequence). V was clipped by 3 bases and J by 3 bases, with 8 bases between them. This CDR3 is CASSFTMDTEAFF. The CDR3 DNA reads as TGTGCCAGCAGTTTTACGATGGACACTGAAGCTTTCTTT.

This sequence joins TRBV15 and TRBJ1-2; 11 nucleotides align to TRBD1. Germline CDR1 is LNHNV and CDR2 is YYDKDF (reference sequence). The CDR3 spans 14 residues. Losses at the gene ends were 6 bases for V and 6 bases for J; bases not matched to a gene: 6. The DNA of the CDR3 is TGTGCCACCAGGGCTGGACAGGGGGCGAATGGCTACACCTTC. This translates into CATRAGQGANGYTF.

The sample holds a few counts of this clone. This CDR3 reads CASSLSSGGTYEQYF. In DNA form, the CDR3 reads TGCGCCAGCAGCTTGTCTAGCGGGGGAACCTACGAGCAGTACTTC. The chain links TRBV5-1 to TRBJ2-7; 10 nucleotides match TRBD2. Losses at the gene ends were 1 base for V and 2 bases for J; bases not matched to a gene: 3. CDR3 length: 15 amino acids. The germline V gene has CDR1 SGHRS and CDR2 YFSETQ.

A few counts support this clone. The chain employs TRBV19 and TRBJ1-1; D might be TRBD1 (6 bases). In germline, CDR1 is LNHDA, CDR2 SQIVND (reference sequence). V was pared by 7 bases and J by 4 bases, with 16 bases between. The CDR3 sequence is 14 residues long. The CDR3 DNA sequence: TGTGCCAGTACCCTCGGACAGCTGAGCACTGAAGCTTTCTTT. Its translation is CASTLGQLSTEAFF.

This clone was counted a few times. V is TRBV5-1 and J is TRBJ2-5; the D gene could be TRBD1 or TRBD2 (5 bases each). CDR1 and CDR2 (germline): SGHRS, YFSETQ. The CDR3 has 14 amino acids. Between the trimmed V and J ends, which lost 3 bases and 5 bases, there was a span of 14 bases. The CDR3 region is CASSSVGDPETQYF. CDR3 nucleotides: TGCGCCAGCAGCTCTGTGGGGGACCCGGAGACCCAGTACTTC.

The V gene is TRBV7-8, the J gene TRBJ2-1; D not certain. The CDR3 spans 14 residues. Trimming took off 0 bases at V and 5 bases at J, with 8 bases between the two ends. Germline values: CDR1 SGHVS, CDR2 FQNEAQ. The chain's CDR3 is CASSLAWADNEQFF. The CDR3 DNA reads TGTGCCAGCAGCTTAGCGTGGGCAGACAATGAGCAGTTCTTC. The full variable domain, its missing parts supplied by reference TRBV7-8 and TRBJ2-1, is GAGVSQSPRYKVAKRGQDVALRCDPISGHVSLFWYQQALGQGPEFLTYFQNEAQLDKSGLPSDRFFAERPEGSVSTLKIQRTQQEDSAVYLCASSLAWADNEQFFGPGTRLTVL.

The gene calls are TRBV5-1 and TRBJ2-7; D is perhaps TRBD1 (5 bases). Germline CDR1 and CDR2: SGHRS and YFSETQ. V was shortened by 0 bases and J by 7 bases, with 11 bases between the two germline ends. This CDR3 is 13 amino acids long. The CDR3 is CASSLGAGLEQYF. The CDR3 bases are TGCGCCAGCAGCTTGGGAGCAGGGCTGGAGCAGTACTTC.

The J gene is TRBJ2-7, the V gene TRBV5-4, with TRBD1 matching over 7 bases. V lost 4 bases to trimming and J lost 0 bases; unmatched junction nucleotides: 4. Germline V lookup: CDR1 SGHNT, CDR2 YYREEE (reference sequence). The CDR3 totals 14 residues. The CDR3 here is CASSPGTASYEQYF. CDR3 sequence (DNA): TGTGCCAGCAGCCCCGGGACAGCCTCCTACGAGCAGTACTTC.

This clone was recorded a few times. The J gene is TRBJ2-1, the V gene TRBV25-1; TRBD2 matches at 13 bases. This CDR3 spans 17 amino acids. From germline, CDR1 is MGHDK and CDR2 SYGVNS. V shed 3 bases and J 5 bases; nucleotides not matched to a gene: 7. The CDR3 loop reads CASSDIRGLAGHNEQFF. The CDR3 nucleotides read TGTGCCAGCAGTGATATTAGGGGACTAGCGGGGCACAATGAGCAGTTCTTC.

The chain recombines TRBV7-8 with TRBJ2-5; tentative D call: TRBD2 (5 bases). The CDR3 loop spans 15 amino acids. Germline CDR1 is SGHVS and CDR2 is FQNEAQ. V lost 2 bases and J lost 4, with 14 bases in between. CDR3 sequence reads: CASSLKRLSPETQYF. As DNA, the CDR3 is TGTGCCAGCAGCTTAAAGCGGTTGTCCCCAGAGACCCAGTACTTC.

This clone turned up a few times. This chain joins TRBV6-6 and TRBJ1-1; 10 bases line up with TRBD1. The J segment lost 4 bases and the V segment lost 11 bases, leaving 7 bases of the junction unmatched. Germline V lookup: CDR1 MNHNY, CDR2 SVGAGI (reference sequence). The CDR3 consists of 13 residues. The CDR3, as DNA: TGTGCCGGATCAAGGACAGGGGGCACTGAAGCTTTCTTT. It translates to CAGSRTGGTEAFF.

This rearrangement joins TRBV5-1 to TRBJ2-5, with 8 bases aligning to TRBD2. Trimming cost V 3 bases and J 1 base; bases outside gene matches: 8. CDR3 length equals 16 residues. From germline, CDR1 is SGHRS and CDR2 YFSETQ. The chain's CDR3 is CASSSAPGGFQETQYF. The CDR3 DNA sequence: TGCGCCAGCAGCTCAGCCCCGGGAGGGTTCCAAGAGACCCAGTACTTC.

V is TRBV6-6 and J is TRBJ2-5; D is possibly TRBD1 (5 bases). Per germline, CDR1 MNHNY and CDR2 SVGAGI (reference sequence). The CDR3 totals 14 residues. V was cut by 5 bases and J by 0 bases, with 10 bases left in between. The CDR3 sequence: CASSPRQNQETQYF. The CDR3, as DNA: TGTGCCAGCAGTCCCCGACAGAACCAAGAGACCCAGTACTTC.